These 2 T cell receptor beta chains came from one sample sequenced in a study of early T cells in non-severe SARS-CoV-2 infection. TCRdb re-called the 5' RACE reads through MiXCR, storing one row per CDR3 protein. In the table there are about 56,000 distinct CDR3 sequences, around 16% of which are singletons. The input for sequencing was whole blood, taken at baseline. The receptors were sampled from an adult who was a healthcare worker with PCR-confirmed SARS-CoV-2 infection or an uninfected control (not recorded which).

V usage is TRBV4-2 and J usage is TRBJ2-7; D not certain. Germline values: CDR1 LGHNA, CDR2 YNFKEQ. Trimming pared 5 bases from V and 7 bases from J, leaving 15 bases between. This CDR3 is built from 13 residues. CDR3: CASSLGQRNEQYF. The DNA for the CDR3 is TGTGCCAGCAGCTTGGGCCAAAGGAATGAGCAGTACTTC.

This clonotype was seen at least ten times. The CDR3 protein is CASGLIGTSHEQYF. CDR3 coding DNA: TGTGCTAGTGGTTTGATAGGGACAAGCCACGAGCAGTACTTC. This sequence joins TRBV12-5 and TRBJ2-7, with D maybe TRBD1 (6 bases). Trimming cost V 2 bases and J 5 bases, with 13 bases left between them. The CDR3 runs to 14 residues. In germline, CDR1 is LGHNT, CDR2 FRNRAP.